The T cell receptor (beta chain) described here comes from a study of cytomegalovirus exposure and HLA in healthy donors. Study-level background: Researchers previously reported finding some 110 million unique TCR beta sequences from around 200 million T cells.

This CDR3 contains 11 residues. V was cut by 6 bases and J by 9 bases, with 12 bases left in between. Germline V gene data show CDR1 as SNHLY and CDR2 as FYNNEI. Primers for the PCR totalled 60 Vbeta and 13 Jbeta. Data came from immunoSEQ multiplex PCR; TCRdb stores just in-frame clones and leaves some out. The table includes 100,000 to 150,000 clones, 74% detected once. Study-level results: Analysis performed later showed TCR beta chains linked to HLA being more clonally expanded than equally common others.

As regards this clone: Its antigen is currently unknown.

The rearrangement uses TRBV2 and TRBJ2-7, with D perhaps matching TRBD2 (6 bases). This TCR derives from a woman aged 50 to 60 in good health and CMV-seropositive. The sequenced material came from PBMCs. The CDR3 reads CASRSDGGQYF. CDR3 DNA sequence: TGTGCCAGCAGATCCGACGGGGGGCAGTACTTC. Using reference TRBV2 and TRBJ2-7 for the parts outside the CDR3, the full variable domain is EPEVTQTPSHQVTQMGQEVILRCVPISNHLYFYWYRQILGQKVEFLVSFYNNEISEKSEIFDDQFSVERPDGSNFTLKIRSTKLEDSAMYFCASRSDGGQYFGPGTRLTVT.